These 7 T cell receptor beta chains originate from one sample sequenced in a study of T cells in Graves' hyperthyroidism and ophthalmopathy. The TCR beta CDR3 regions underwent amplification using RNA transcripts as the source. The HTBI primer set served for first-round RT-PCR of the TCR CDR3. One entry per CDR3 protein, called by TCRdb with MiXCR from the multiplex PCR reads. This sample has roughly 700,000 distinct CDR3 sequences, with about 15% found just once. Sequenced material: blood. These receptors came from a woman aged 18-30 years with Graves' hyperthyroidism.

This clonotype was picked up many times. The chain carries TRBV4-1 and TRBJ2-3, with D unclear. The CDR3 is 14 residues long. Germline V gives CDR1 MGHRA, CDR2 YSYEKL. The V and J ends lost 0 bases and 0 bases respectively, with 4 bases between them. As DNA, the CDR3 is TGCGCCAGCAGCCAAGACGGGAGCACAGATACGCAGTATTTT. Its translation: CASSQDGSTDTQYF.

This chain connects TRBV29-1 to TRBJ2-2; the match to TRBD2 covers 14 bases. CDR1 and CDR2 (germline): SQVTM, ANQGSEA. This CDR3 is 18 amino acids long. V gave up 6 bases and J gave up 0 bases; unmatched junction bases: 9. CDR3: CSVGTGLAGEPNTGELFF. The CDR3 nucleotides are TGCAGCGTGGGAACGGGACTAGCGGGAGAGCCGAACACCGGGGAGCTGTTTTTT.

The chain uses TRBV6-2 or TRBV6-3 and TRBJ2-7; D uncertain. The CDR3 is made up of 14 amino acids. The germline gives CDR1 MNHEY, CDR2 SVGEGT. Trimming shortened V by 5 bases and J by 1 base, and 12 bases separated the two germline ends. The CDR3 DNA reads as TGTGCCAGCAGTGCCCTAGAGGAATCCTACGAGCAGTACTTC. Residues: CASSALEESYEQYF.

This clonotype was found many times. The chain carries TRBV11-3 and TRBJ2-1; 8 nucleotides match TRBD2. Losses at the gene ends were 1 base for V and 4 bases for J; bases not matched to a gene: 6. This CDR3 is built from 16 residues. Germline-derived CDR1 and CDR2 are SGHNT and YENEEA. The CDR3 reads CASSLVAGGGYNEQFF. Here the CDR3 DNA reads TGTGCCAGCAGCTTAGTGGCGGGAGGCGGGTACAATGAGCAGTTCTTC.

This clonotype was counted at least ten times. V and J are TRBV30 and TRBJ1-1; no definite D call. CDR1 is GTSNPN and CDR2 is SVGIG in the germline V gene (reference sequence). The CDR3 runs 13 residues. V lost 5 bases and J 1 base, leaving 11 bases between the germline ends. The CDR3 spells CAWHPVRNTEAFF. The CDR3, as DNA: TGTGCCTGGCATCCAGTTCGGAACACTGAAGCTTTCTTT.

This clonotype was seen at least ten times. The CDR3 sequence: CASSFRTSGRTDNEQFF. The CDR3 nucleotides read TGTGCCAGCAGTTTCAGGACTAGCGGGAGGACGGACAATGAGCAGTTCTTC. V and J are TRBV27 and TRBJ2-1, with 14 bases fitting TRBD2. The CDR3 length is 17 residues. V lost 3 bases, J lost 5 bases, and 6 bases stayed unmatched. The germline gives CDR1 MNHEY, CDR2 SMNVEV (reference sequence).

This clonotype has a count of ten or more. CDR3 region: CAWSDSDRGWEKLFF. The CDR3, as DNA: TGTGCCTGGAGCGACTCGGACAGGGGCTGGGAAAAACTGTTTTTT. This chain joins TRBV30 and TRBJ1-4; 9 positions agree with TRBD1. Trimming removed 3 bases from V and 8 bases from J; junction bases left unmatched: 10. Germline CDR1 GTSNPN, CDR2 SVGIG (reference sequence). The CDR3 extends over 15 amino acids. Variable domain in full (rest from reference TRBV30 and TRBJ1-4): SQTIHQWPATLVQPVGSPLSLECTVEGTSNPNLYWYRQAAGRGLQLLFYSVGIGQISSEVPQNLSASRPQDRQFILSSKKLLLSDSGFYLCAWSDSDRGWEKLFFGSGTQLSVL.